This T cell receptor beta chain was captured by sequencing in a study of patients and donors after allogeneic stem cell transplantation. Germline CDR1 reads SGHTA; CDR2 reads FQGNSA. The CDR3 contains 12 residues. Trimming left V 0 bases short and J 8 bases short, with 7 bases between. Using its own MiXCR run on the RT-PCR reads, TCRdb lists one record per CDR3 protein. In the table there are 900,000 to 1,000,000 distinct CDR3 sequences, roughly 18% of which are singletons. This clonotype was seen a few times. This chain uses TRBV7-2 with TRBJ1-2; perhaps TRBD1 as D (5 bases). Specimen: blood, either unsorted or a sorted T cell fraction (not recorded which). The sequence was obtained from a human donor who was either an allogeneic HSCT recipient or a stem cell or donor lymphocyte infusion donor (not recorded which). It is not recorded whose cells these are; they may come from a transplant donor. The DNA of the CDR3 is TGTGCCAGCAGCTTAGCAGGGGTCGGCTACACCTTC. As protein: CASSLAGVGYTF.